This T cell receptor beta chain was retrieved from a study of T cells in Graves' hyperthyroidism and ophthalmopathy. Study-level information: Specimen type is peripheral blood, collected at initial diagnosis prior to any treatment. Points from the study as a whole: Expanded thyroid clonotypes (above 0.001) were mostly also found in blood.

The table lists this clonotype with many counts. Antigen specificity is unknown. From RNA transcripts, TCR beta CDR3 regions were amplified. With the HTBI primer set, the TCR CDR3 went through a first round of RT-PCR. MiXCR, run by TCRdb on the multiplex PCR reads, gives a single entry per CDR3 protein. The sample carries about 580,000 distinct CDR3 sequences, more than 11% recorded once. Extraction of PBMCs used roughly 9.4 ml of fresh peripheral blood. CDR1 and CDR2 from the germline V gene are LNHDA and SQIVND (reference sequence). Trimming removed 5 bases at V and 4 bases at J, with 14 bases between. CDR3 length equals 14 residues.

The sample was blood. The chain links TRBV19 to TRBJ1-2; D gene uncertain. The sequence derives from a woman aged 25-40 years with Graves' hyperthyroidism that later progressed to Graves' ophthalmopathy. The CDR3, as DNA: TGTGCCAGTAGTCGCGAGGGCGTGATCTATGGCTACACCTTC. It specifies CASSREGVIYGYTF.